What follows are 8 T cell receptor beta chains derived from one specimen sequenced in a study of blood T cell repertoires in COVID-19. The data were produced by immunoSEQ multiplex PCR, yet TCRdb's version contains in-frame clones alone and is incomplete. The sample consists of hundreds of thousands of clones, 84% of them appearing once. Sequenced sample: PBMCs or T cells enriched from blood (not recorded which). These receptors were collected from a woman aged 40 to 49 who had recovered from COVID-19.

The chain carries TRBV21-1 and TRBJ2-7; the D call TRBD2 from the table was never checked on the DNA. TRBV21-1 is a known pseudogene. The CDR3 loop spans 18 amino acids. DNA for the CDR3: TGTGCCAGCAGCAATTATCCTAGCGGGAGGGCCGGGTCCTACGAGCAGTACGTC. This sequence encodes CASSNYPSGRAGSYEQYV.

The chain has TRBV27 and TRBJ2-7; the D gene is possibly TRBD2 (5 bases). The CDR3 length is 14 residues. Germline V gene data show CDR1 as MNHEY and CDR2 as SMNVEV (reference sequence). V was pared by 5 bases and J by 5 bases, with 16 bases between. The CDR3 sequence is CASSRTRVHDEQYV. CDR3 sequence (DNA): TGTGCCAGCAGTCGAACTAGGGTCCACGACGAGCAGTACGTC.

The rearrangement joins TRBV30 to TRBJ1-2, with D possibly TRBD1 on 5 matching bases. The germline CDR1 and CDR2 sequences are GTSNPN and SVGIG (reference sequence). This CDR3 contains 13 residues. V dropped 1 base and J dropped 7 bases, with 13 bases sitting between them. As DNA, the CDR3 is TGTGCCTGGAGTGCCGGGGCGGGGTCTGGCTACACCTTC. It encodes CAWSAGAGSGYTF.

CDR3 coding DNA: TGCGCCAGTAGCACAACGGGGAGAAACGGTAACGCAGCTTTCTTT. The encoded protein is CASSTTGRNGNAAFF. The genes are TRBV10-2 and TRBJ1-1; unclear D gene. V lost 9 bases and J lost 10, with 27 bases in between. CDR1 and CDR2 from the germline V gene are WSHSY and SAAADI. The CDR3 contains 15 residues.

This sequence joins TRBV28 and TRBJ2-7; 8 bases line up with TRBD1. The CDR3 consists of 14 residues. CDR1 and CDR2 from the germline V gene are MDHEN and SYDVKM. V lost 2 bases, J lost 5 bases, and 5 bases stayed unmatched. The CDR3 reads CASSLRTGKDEQYF. Here the CDR3 DNA reads TGTGCCAGCAGTTTAAGGACAGGGAAAGACGAGCAGTACTTC.

The rearrangement uses TRBV2 and TRBJ2-7; TRBD2 agrees at 7 bases. The germline gives CDR1 SNHLY, CDR2 FYNNEI. This CDR3 has 15 residues. Losses at the gene ends were 0 bases for V and 3 bases for J; bases not matched to a gene: 5. The CDR3 nucleotides read TGTGCCAGCAGTGAAGCGGCGGGAGAGAGCTACGAGCAGTACTTC. Translating gives CASSEAAGESYEQYF.

The chain combines TRBV27 with TRBJ2-1, with a possible D match to TRBD1 (5 bases). The V end was cut by 8 bases, the J end by 9 bases, with 14 bases between. The CDR3 has 12 residues. Per the germline V gene, CDR1 is MNHEY and CDR2 is SMNVEV (reference sequence). This CDR3 reads CASSAIRGEQFF. Written as DNA, the CDR3 is TGTGCCAGCTCCGCGATAAGGGGTGAGCAGTTCTTC.

Here the CDR3 DNA reads TGTGCCACCAGTAGCAGGGTCGATCAGCCCCAGCATTTT. This encodes CATSSRVDQPQHF. The chain has TRBV24-1 and TRBJ1-5; perhaps TRBD1 as D (5 bases). Germline loops: CDR1 KGHDR, CDR2 SFDVKD. Trimming took 6 bases from V and 5 from J, leaving 10 bases between them. The length of the CDR3 is 13 residues.